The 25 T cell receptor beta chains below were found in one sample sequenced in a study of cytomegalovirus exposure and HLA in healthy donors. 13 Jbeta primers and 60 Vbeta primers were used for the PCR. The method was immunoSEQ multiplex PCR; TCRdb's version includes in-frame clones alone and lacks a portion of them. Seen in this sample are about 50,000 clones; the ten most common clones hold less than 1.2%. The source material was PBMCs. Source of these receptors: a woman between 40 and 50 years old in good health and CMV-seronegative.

As DNA, the CDR3 is TGTGCCAGCAGCGTGAAACAGGGAACGGACACTGAAGCTTTCTTT. This codes for CASSVKQGTDTEAFF. The gene calls are TRBV9 and TRBJ1-1; a possible D gene is TRBD1 (6 bases). The germline CDR1 and CDR2 sequences are SGDLS and YYNGEE. V lost 2 bases, J lost 3 bases, and 14 bases lay in between. The CDR3 covers 15 residues.

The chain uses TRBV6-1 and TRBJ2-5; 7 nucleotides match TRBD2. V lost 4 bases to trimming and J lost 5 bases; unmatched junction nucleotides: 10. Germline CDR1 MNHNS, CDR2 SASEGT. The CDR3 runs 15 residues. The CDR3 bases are TGTGCCAGCAGTGTTGGGATATCCGGGGGGGAGACCCAGTACTTC. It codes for CASSVGISGGETQYF.

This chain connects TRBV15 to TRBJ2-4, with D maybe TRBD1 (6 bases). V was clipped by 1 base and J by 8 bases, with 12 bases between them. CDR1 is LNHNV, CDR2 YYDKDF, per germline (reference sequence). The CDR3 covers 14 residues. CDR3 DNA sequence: TGTGCCACCAGCAGAGCCCAGGGGCAGGACATTCAGTACTTC. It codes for CATSRAQGQDIQYF.

CDR3 in amino acids: CASSPTSTDTQYF. The DNA for the CDR3 is TGCGCCAGCAGCCCGACTAGCACAGATACGCAGTATTTT. The chain recombines TRBV5-1 with TRBJ2-3; no definite D call. The CDR3 has 13 residues. Trimming pared 4 bases from V and 0 bases from J, leaving 6 bases between. CDR1 SGHRS and CDR2 YFSETQ come from the germline V gene. The full variable domain, rest sourced from reference TRBV5-1 and TRBJ2-3, is KAGVTQTPRYLIKTRGQQVTLSCSPISGHRSVSWYQQTPGQGLQFLFEYFSETQRNKGNFPGRFSGRQFSNSRSEMNVSTLELGDSALYLCASSPTSTDTQYFGPGTRLTVL.

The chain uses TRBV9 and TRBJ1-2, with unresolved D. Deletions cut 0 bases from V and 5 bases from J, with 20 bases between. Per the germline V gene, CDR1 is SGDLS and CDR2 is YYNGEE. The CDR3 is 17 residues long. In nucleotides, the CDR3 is TGTGCCAGCAGCGTAGGGGATTGGAGGTCACGTCGGTATGGCTACACCTTC. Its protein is CASSVGDWRSRRYGYTF.

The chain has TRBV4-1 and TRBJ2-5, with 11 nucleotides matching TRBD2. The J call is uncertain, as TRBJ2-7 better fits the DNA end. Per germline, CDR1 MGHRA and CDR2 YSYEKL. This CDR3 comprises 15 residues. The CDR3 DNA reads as TGCGCCAGCAGCCGACCGACTAGCGGGGCCTACGAGCAGTACTTC. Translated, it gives CASSRPTSGAYEQYF.

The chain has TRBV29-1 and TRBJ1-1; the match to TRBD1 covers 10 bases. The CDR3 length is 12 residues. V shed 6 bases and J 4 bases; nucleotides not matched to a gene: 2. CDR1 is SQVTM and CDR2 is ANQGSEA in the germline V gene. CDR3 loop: CSVGQGTTEAFF. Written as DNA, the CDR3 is TGCAGCGTGGGACAGGGGACCACTGAAGCTTTCTTT.

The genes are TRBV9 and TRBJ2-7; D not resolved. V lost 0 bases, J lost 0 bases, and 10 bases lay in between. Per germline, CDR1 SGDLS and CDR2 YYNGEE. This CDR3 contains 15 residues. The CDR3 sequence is CASSVDSLSSYEQYF. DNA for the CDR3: TGTGCCAGCAGCGTAGACAGTCTGAGCTCCTACGAGCAGTACTTC.

Written as DNA, the CDR3 is TGTGCCTGGAGATTAGGTACAGGAGCTTTCTTT. It translates to CAWRLGTGAFF. This chain connects TRBV30 to TRBJ1-1; TRBD1 might be the D (5 bases). The CDR3 runs 11 residues. Germline lookup yields CDR1 GTSNPN and CDR2 SVGIG (reference sequence). The ends were cut back, 3 bases at V and 10 bases at J, with 12 bases in the middle.

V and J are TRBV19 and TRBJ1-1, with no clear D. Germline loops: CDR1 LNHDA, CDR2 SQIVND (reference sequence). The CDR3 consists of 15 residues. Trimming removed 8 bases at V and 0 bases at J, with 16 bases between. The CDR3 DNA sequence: TGTGCCAGTTCAGGACCGAGGACTATGAACACTGAAGCTTTCTTT. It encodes CASSGPRTMNTEAFF.

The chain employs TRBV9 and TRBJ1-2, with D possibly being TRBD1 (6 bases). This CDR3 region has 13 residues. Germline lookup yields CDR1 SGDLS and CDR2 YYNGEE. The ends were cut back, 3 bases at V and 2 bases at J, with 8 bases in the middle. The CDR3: CASSADSNYGYTF. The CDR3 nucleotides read TGTGCCAGCAGCGCGGACAGCAACTATGGCTACACCTTC.

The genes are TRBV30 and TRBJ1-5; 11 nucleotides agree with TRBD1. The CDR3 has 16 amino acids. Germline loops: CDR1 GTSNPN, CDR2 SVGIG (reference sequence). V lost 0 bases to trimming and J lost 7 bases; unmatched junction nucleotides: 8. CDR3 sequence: CAWSVPRTGGQQPQHF. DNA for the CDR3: TGTGCCTGGAGTGTACCAAGGACAGGGGGCCAGCAGCCCCAGCATTTT. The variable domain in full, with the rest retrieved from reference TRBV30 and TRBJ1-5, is SQTIHQWPATLVQPVGSPLSLECTVEGTSNPNLYWYRQAAGRGLQLLFYSVGIGQISSEVPQNLSASRPQDRQFILSSKKLLLSDSGFYLCAWSVPRTGGQQPQHFGDGTRLSIL.

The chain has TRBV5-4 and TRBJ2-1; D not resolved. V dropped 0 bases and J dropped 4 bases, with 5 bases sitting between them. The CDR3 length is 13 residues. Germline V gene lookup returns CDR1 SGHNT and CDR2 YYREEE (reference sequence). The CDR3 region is CASSLEAYNEQFF. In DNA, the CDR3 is TGTGCCAGCAGCTTGGAAGCGTACAATGAGCAGTTCTTC.

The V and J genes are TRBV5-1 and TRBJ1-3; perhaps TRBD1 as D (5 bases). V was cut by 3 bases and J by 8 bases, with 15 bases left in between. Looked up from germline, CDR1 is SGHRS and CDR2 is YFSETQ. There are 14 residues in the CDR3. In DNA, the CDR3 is TGCGCCAGCAGCTCCTCGCAGCAAGGGGACACCATATATTTT. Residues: CASSSSQQGDTIYF.

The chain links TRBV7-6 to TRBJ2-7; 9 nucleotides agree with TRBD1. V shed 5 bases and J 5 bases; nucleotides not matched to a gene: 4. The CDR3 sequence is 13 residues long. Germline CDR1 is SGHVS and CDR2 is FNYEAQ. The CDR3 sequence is CASSPGDRDEQYF. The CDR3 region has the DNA TGTGCCAGCAGCCCAGGGGACAGGGACGAGCAGTACTTC.

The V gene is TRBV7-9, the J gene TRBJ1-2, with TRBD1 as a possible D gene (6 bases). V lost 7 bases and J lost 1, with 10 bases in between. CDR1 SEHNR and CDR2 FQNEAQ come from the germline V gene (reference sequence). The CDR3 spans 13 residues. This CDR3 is CASTGTFNYGYTF. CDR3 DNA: TGTGCCAGCACCGGGACATTTAACTATGGCTACACCTTC.

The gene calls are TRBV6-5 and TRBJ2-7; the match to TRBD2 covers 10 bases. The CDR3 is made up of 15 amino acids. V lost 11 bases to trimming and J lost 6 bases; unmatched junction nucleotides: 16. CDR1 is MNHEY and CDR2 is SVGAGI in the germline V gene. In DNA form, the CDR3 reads TGTGCCTCCCTAGCGGGAGAGGCGGGGGCGGCCGAGCAGTACTTC. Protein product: CASLAGEAGAAEQYF.

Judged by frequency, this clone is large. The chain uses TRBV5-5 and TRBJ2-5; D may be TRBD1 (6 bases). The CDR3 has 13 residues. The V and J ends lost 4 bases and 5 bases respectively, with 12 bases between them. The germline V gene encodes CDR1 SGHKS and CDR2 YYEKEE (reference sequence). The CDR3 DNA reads TGTGCCAGCAGCCAGGGGTTGCGGGAGACCCAGTACTTC. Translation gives CASSQGLRETQYF.

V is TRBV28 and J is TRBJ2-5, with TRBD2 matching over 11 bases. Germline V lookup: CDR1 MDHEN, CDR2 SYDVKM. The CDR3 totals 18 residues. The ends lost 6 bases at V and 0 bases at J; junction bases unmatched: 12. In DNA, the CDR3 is TGTGCCAGCAGCAAGGGGCTAGCGGGAGGTGCCAACCAAGAGACCCAGTACTTC. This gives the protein CASSKGLAGGANQETQYF.

The CDR3 loop is CSVDTGLNTEAFF. The CDR3 DNA sequence: TGCAGCGTAGATACAGGGTTGAACACTGAAGCTTTCTTT. The chain recombines TRBV29-1 with TRBJ1-1; a possible D gene is TRBD1 (6 bases). The CDR3 is 13 amino acids. The V end lost 6 bases, the J end lost 0 bases, and 11 bases lay between the germline ends. The V gene's germline CDR1 is SQVTM and CDR2 ANQGSEA.

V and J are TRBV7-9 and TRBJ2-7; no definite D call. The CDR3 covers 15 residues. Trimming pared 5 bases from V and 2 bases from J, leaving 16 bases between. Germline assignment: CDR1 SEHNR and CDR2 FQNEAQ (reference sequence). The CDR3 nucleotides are TGTGCCAGCAGCCCTCCCTTTGCAGGCACCTACGAGCAGTACTTC. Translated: CASSPPFAGTYEQYF.

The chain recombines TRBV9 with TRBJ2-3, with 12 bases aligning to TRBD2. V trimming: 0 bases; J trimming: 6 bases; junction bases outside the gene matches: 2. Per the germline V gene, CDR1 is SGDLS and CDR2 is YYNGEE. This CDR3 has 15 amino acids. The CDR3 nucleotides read TGTGCCAGCAGCGTAGCTAGCGGGAGGGCCGATACGCAGTATTTT. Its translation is CASSVASGRADTQYF.

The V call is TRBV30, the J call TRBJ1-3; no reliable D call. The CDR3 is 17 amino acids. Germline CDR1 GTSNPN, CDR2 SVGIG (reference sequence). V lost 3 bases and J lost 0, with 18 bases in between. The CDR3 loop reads CAWRAGGQRSSGNTIYF. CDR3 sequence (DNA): TGTGCCTGGAGAGCCGGCGGTCAGCGGAGCTCTGGAAACACCATATATTTT.

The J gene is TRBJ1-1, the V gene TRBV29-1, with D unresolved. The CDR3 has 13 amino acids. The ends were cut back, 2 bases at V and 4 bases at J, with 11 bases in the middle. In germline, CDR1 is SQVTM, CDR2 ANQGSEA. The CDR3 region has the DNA TGCAGCGTTGAAACGGTCGCGGGCACTGAAGCTTTCTTT. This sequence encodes CSVETVAGTEAFF.

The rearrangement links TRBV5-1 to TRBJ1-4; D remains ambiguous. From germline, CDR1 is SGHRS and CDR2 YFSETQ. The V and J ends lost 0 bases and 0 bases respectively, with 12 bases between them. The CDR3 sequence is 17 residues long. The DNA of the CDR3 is TGCGCCAGCAGCTTGGGGCAGACTTATGCAACTAATGAAAAACTGTTTTTT. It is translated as CASSLGQTYATNEKLFF.